This passage covers 13 T cell receptor beta chains from one sample sequenced in a study of blood T cell repertoires in COVID-19. Repertoires were generated with immunoSEQ multiplex PCR, while TCRdb's copy carries only in-frame clones and drops some. The sample records approximately 120,000 clones, around 88% being singletons. The sequenced sample was peripheral blood. The receptor source for this set is a human donor in a cohort sampled during active COVID-19.

The chain has TRBV7-9 and TRBJ2-3, with D uncertain. This CDR3 is built from 13 residues. V was pared by 1 base and J by 10 bases, with 12 bases between. Germline CDR1 is SEHNR and CDR2 is FQNEAQ (reference sequence). CDR3 coding DNA: TGTGCCAGCAGCTTAGATTCCCTCCCTCCGCAGTATTTT. Protein sequence: CASSLDSLPPQYF.

The genes are TRBV30 and TRBJ2-1, with D possibly being TRBD2 (6 bases). The germline V gene has CDR1 GTSNPN and CDR2 SVGIG (reference sequence). The CDR3 consists of 15 residues. V was cut by 5 bases and J by 9 bases, with 23 bases left in between. The CDR3 loop reads CAWGFESASASEQFF. CDR3 DNA sequence: TGTGCCTGGGGATTTGAATCGGCTAGCGCAAGTGAGCAGTTCTTC.

The chain carries TRBV7-6 and TRBJ2-5; 12 bases agree with TRBD1. This CDR3 comprises 16 residues. The junction had 11 bases not matched to a gene; V was cut back by 5 bases and J by 7 bases. CDR1 is SGHVS and CDR2 is FNYEAQ in the germline V gene. The CDR3 protein is CASSAYPGTGGTTQYF. CDR3 nucleotide sequence: TGTGCCAGCAGCGCATATCCCGGGACAGGGGGCACGACCCAGTACTTC.

This chain uses TRBV6-5 with TRBJ2-7; D remains ambiguous. The CDR3 contains 15 residues. V was pared by 7 bases and J by 9 bases, with 25 bases between. Germline CDR1 and CDR2: MNHEY and SVGAGI. The CDR3 is CASTKGPSPTSWQYF. The CDR3 DNA is TGTGCCAGCACTAAAGGTCCTAGTCCTACGAGCTGGCAGTACTTC.

CDR3 sequence: CASRIQSRDSDRPNTEAFF. CDR3 in DNA: TGTGCCAGTAGAATTCAAAGCCGGGACAGCGACCGTCCGAACACTGAAGCTTTCTTT. The rearrangement links TRBV19 to TRBJ1-1, with 7 bases aligning to TRBD1. Per the germline V gene, CDR1 is LNHDA and CDR2 is SQIVND (reference sequence). With 6 bases clipped from V and 1 base from J, the junction kept 20 bases outside the gene matches. The length of the CDR3 is 19 residues. The full variable domain, in which reference TRBV19 and TRBJ1-1 provide the parts outside the CDR3, is DGGITQSPKYLFRKEGQNVTLSCEQNLNHDAMYWYRQDPGQGLRLIYYSQIVNDFQKGDIAEGYSVSREKKESFPLTVTSAQKNPTAFYLCASRIQSRDSDRPNTEAFFGQGTRLTVV.

The rearrangement uses TRBV19 and TRBJ1-5; 7 nucleotides agree with TRBD1. The CDR3 is 15 residues long. V lost 7 bases and J lost 2; bases outside the gene matches: 8. In germline, CDR1 is LNHDA, CDR2 SQIVND (reference sequence). The CDR3 DNA reads as TGTGCCAGTACCGAGGGGGCTAGGGGCAATCAGCCCCAGCATTTT. This gives the protein CASTEGARGNQPQHF.

The chain couples TRBV5-8 to TRBJ2-1; D is ambiguous. Germline CDR1 reads SGHTS; CDR2 reads YDEGEE. The CDR3 is 13 amino acids. V lost 4 bases and J lost 4, with 9 bases in between. CDR3: CASSRALYNEQFF. The CDR3 coding sequence is TGTGCCAGCAGCCGTGCACTATACAATGAGCAGTTCTTC.

The rearrangement joins TRBV9 to TRBJ1-1; 7 bases are a match to TRBD1. V trimming: 0 bases; J trimming: 7 bases; junction bases outside the gene matches: 9. The CDR3 has 15 amino acids. Germline V gives CDR1 SGDLS, CDR2 YYNGEE. CDR3 DNA sequence: TGTGCCAGCAGCGTAGACAGGGGCGGAAGCAGTGAAGCTTTCTTT. Translating it yields CASSVDRGGSSEAFF. Full variable domain (remainder filled in from reference TRBV9 and TRBJ1-1): DSGVTQTPKHLITATGQRVTLRCSPRSGDLSVYWYQQSLDQGLQFLIQYYNGEERAKGNILERFSAQQFPDLHSELNLSSLELGDSALYFCASSVDRGGSSEAFFGQGTRLTVV.

J is TRBJ2-3 and V is TRBV11-3; D possibly corresponds to TRBD2 (5 bases). Trimming pared 5 bases from V and 2 bases from J, leaving 14 bases between. CDR1 and CDR2 from the germline V gene are SGHNT and YENEEA. The CDR3 is made up of 15 amino acids. The chain's CDR3 is CASSQSGDATDTQYF. Written as DNA, the CDR3 is TGTGCCAGCAGCCAGTCCGGGGATGCCACAGATACGCAGTATTTT.

The J gene is TRBJ2-6, the V gene TRBV19; D not certain. CDR3 length: 16 residues. The ends were cut back, 3 bases at V and 7 bases at J, with 16 bases in the middle. The germline gives CDR1 LNHDA, CDR2 SQIVND (reference sequence). CDR3 sequence: CASSIQAPLGANVLTF. DNA of the CDR3: TGTGCCAGTAGTATCCAAGCCCCTCTAGGCGCCAACGTCCTGACTTTC.

This clone was observed once. This rearrangement joins TRBV7-6 to TRBJ1-3; D ambiguous. CDR1 and CDR2 (germline): SGHVS, FNYEAQ. The CDR3 contains 15 residues. V was trimmed by 5 bases and J by 0 bases, leaving 11 bases between them. The CDR3 here is CASSAVGSSGNTIYF. The CDR3 coding sequence is TGTGCCAGCAGCGCAGTCGGGAGCTCTGGAAACACCATATATTTT.

The chain carries TRBV5-5 and TRBJ2-5; 9 bases align to TRBD1. The CDR3 loop spans 14 amino acids. The trim removed 2 bases at V and 5 bases at J, leaving 4 bases unmatched. Germline CDR1 and CDR2: SGHKS and YYEKEE (reference sequence). In DNA, the CDR3 is TGTGCCAGCAGCTTAGGGGGGACAGGGGAGACCCAGTACTTC. Translated: CASSLGGTGETQYF.

The sample holds one count of this clone. The chain carries TRBV6-5 and TRBJ2-7; 8 positions match TRBD1. The CDR3 length is 15 residues. Germline CDR1 is MNHEY and CDR2 is SVGAGI. J lost 5 bases, V lost 2 bases, and 8 bases had no gene match. The CDR3 sequence: CASSYARTGNNEQYF. CDR3 bases: TGTGCCAGCAGTTACGCCCGGACAGGGAACAACGAGCAGTACTTC.